These 29 T cell receptor beta chains came from one sample sequenced in a study of blood T cell repertoires in COVID-19. Produced via immunoSEQ multiplex PCR; TCRdb's table is partial and in-frame only. The sample gives approximately 68,000 clones, around 85% of which show up once; about 40% is in the top ten. Sequenced input: peripheral blood. The receptors shown here come from a woman aged 80 or over with active or convalescent COVID-19.

The V call is TRBV9, the J call TRBJ2-6, with 7 bases that match TRBD1. V lost 0 bases, J lost 12 bases, and 3 bases stayed unmatched. The CDR3 totals 13 residues. Germline CDR1 reads SGDLS; CDR2 reads YYNGEE. The CDR3 reads CASSVVGQPVLTF. The CDR3 bases are TGTGCCAGCAGCGTAGTGGGACAGCCCGTCCTGACTTTC. Drawing the rest from reference TRBV9 and TRBJ2-6, the complete variable domain is DSGVTQTPKHLITATGQRVTLRCSPRSGDLSVYWYQQSLDQGLQFLIQYYNGEERAKGNILERFSAQQFPDLHSELNLSSLELGDSALYFCASSVVGQPVLTFGAGSRLTVL.

This clone was counted a single time. This sequence joins TRBV9 and TRBJ2-3, with 7 positions matching TRBD1. Germline CDR1 is SGDLS and CDR2 is YYNGEE. V was clipped by 6 bases and J by 7 bases; unmatched bases: 8. The CDR3 has 13 residues. The CDR3 reads CASNDREINTQYF. Here the CDR3 DNA reads TGTGCCAGCAACGACAGGGAGATCAATACGCAGTATTTT.

Only one count was recorded for this clone. CDR3 DNA: TGTGCCAGCAGGAAAGCGGGGGCCCCCTACGAGCAGTACTTC. Its translation: CASRKAGAPYEQYF. The V call is TRBV6-5, the J call TRBJ2-7; the match to TRBD2 covers 8 bases. Trimming at V came to 6 bases and at J to 2 bases, leaving 6 bases not matched to a gene. Germline V gene sequence: CDR1 MNHEY, CDR2 SVGAGI. This CDR3 is built from 14 residues.

The chain is built from TRBV1 and TRBJ2-7; the table's D call, TRBD2, was not checked against the DNA. TRBV1 is described as a pseudogene. This CDR3 region has 10 residues. The CDR3 DNA sequence: TGCCCCAACGGGATCTACGAGCAGTACTTC. It yields the protein CPNGIYEQYF.

This clone was detected a few times. The chain links TRBV20-1 to TRBJ1-1; no clear D. The CDR3 spans 11 residues. V gave up 5 bases and J gave up 8 bases, with 12 bases separating them. In germline, CDR1 is DFQATT, CDR2 SNEGSKA (reference sequence). The DNA of the CDR3 is TGCAGTGCTCTCGGGGTCGGCGAAGCTTTCTTT. As protein: CSALGVGEAFF.

The V and J genes are TRBV3-1 (or the pseudogene TRBV3-2) and TRBJ1-2; TRBD1 matches at 8 bases. Germline V gene lookup returns CDR1 LGHDT and CDR2 YNNKEL (reference sequence). Germline trimming cut 1 base from V and 3 bases from J; bases unmatched to any gene: 4. This CDR3 contains 15 residues. As DNA, the CDR3 is TGTGCCAGCAGCCAAGGCAACAGGGGGGACTATGGCTACACCTTC. It yields the protein CASSQGNRGDYGYTF.

The genes are TRBV7-9 and TRBJ2-7, with D perhaps matching TRBD2 (6 bases). V was pared by 5 bases and J by 6 bases, with 11 bases between. CDR3 length: 12 amino acids. The germline CDR1 and CDR2 sequences are SEHNR and FQNEAQ (reference sequence). CDR3 DNA: TGTGCCAGCAGCCCACTGGGGGGCGAGCAGTACTTC. Protein product: CASSPLGGEQYF.

The rearrangement uses TRBV27 and TRBJ1-2, with D maybe TRBD1 (5 bases). Germline values: CDR1 MNHEY, CDR2 SMNVEV (reference sequence). V was cut by 5 bases and J by 5 bases, with 6 bases left in between. The CDR3 is 11 amino acids. The CDR3 loop reads CASSKGYGYTF. The CDR3 region has the DNA TGTGCCAGCAGTAAGGGGTATGGCTACACCTTC.

V gene TRBV12-3 or TRBV12-4 combines with J gene TRBJ2-5, with 7 bases identical to TRBD1. This CDR3 is built from 13 residues. V gave up 1 base and J gave up 5 bases; unmatched junction bases: 1. Here the CDR3 reads CASSLEGAETQYF. Written as DNA, the CDR3 is TGTGCCAGCAGTTTAGAGGGGGCGGAGACCCAGTACTTC.

This clone was detected only once. CDR3 protein: CASSHSIGGVNSGANVLTF. The CDR3 DNA is TGTGCCAGCAGTCACTCAATAGGGGGGGTGAACTCTGGGGCCAACGTCCTGACTTTC. The V and J genes are TRBV7-9 and TRBJ2-6; perhaps TRBD2 as D (7 bases). CDR3 size: 19 residues. The germline CDR1 and CDR2 sequences are SEHNR and FQNEAQ (reference sequence). V lost 6 bases to trimming and J lost 0 bases, with 21 bases between them.

J is TRBJ2-2 and V is TRBV18; D might be TRBD1 (6 bases). CDR1 KGHSH and CDR2 LQKENI come from the germline V gene. The CDR3 runs to 15 residues. Trimming shortened V by 4 bases and J by 6 bases, and 15 bases separated the two germline ends. The DNA for the CDR3 is TGTGCCAGCTCACAAAAACAGGGAGTCGCCGGGGAGCTGTTTTTT. Translation gives CASSQKQGVAGELFF.

This clone was seen only once. The rearrangement uses TRBV19 and TRBJ2-3, with TRBD2 matching 11 bases. Per germline, CDR1 LNHDA and CDR2 SQIVND (reference sequence). The CDR3 has 17 residues. The trim removed 6 bases at V and 0 bases at J, leaving 8 bases unmatched. CDR3 in amino acids: CASRSRGTSGSTDTQYF. The CDR3 nucleotides are TGTGCCAGTAGATCGCGAGGGACTAGCGGTAGCACAGATACGCAGTATTTT. Looking up the rest from reference TRBV19 and TRBJ2-3 gives the full variable domain: DGGITQSPKYLFRKEGQNVTLSCEQNLNHDAMYWYRQDPGQGLRLIYYSQIVNDFQKGDIAEGYSVSREKKESFPLTVTSAQKNPTAFYLCASRSRGTSGSTDTQYFGPGTRLTVL.

The chain uses TRBV4-1 and TRBJ2-5; 12 positions agree with TRBD1. This CDR3 comprises 14 residues. The V gene end was trimmed by 4 bases and the J gene end by 12 bases; junction bases not matched to a gene: 9. The germline CDR1 and CDR2 sequences are MGHRA and YSYEKL. This CDR3 reads CASSLSPGQGAEYF. The CDR3, as DNA: TGCGCCAGCAGCCTAAGCCCGGGACAGGGGGCTGAGTACTTC.

The V call is TRBV18, the J call TRBJ2-7, with TRBD1 matching 11 bases. Losses at the gene ends were 5 bases for V and 4 bases for J; bases not matched to a gene: 4. The CDR3 runs 14 residues. The germline gives CDR1 KGHSH, CDR2 LQKENI. The CDR3 here is CASSTGTGGYEQYF. The CDR3 DNA reads as TGTGCCAGCTCAACCGGGACAGGGGGGTACGAGCAGTACTTC.

The chain uses TRBV4-1 and TRBJ2-6; TRBD1 is a possible D gene (5 bases). V shed 4 bases and J shed 0 bases, with 10 bases lying between them. The CDR3 contains 16 residues. Germline values: CDR1 MGHRA, CDR2 YSYEKL. The CDR3 DNA reads TGCGCCAGCAGCCGGGGCAGGTCCTCTGGGGCCAACGTCCTGACTTTC. Translation: CASSRGRSSGANVLTF.

The V call is TRBV6-5, the J call TRBJ1-2, with D possibly being TRBD1 (6 bases). V dropped 5 bases and J dropped 4 bases, with 14 bases sitting between them. Germline V gene lookup returns CDR1 MNHEY and CDR2 SVGAGI. The CDR3 has 14 amino acids. The CDR3 sequence is CASSPGQSGYGYTF. Written as DNA, the CDR3 is TGTGCCAGCAGTCCTGGACAGTCTGGCTATGGCTACACCTTC.

V is TRBV5-6 and J is TRBJ1-6; D gene ambiguous. This CDR3 comprises 13 residues. CDR1 and CDR2 (germline): SGHDT, YYEEEE. Trimming pared 0 bases from V and 10 bases from J, leaving 8 bases between. This CDR3 is CASSLGPGSPLHF. DNA of the CDR3: TGTGCCAGCAGCTTGGGGCCGGGGTCACCCCTCCACTTT.

The chain employs TRBV5-4 and TRBJ2-1, with TRBD2 identical over 9 bases. With 4 bases clipped from V and 4 bases from J, the junction kept 3 bases outside the gene matches. CDR3 length: 14 residues. The germline V gene encodes CDR1 SGHNT and CDR2 YYREEE (reference sequence). DNA of the CDR3: TGTGCCAGCAGCAGAGCGGGGGGATACAATGAGCAGTTCTTC. Protein sequence: CASSRAGGYNEQFF.

J is TRBJ2-7 and V is TRBV3-1 (or the pseudogene TRBV3-2), with TRBD1 matching 7 bases. The CDR3 is 17 residues long. Germline V gene lookup returns CDR1 LGHDT and CDR2 YNNKEL (reference sequence). V dropped 2 bases and J dropped 4; count of bases not matched to a gene: 14. DNA for the CDR3: TGTGCCAGCAGCCAAAATAAAGGGGGCACAGATTTGTACGAGCAGTACTTC. Protein product: CASSQNKGGTDLYEQYF.

The chain couples TRBV2 to TRBJ1-2; 10 nucleotides line up with TRBD1. This CDR3 is built from 15 residues. Germline assignment: CDR1 SNHLY and CDR2 FYNNEI. The V gene end was trimmed by 5 bases and the J gene end by 6 bases; junction bases not matched to a gene: 9. The CDR3 sequence is CASSQETGGADGYTF. In DNA, the CDR3 is TGTGCCAGCAGTCAAGAGACAGGGGGCGCAGATGGCTACACCTTC.

The rearrangement joins TRBV5-4 to TRBJ2-5; D is ambiguous. CDR3 length: 12 residues. The V end lost 0 bases, the J end lost 5 bases, and 5 bases lay between the germline ends. The germline CDR1 and CDR2 sequences are SGHNT and YYREEE (reference sequence). The CDR3 sequence is CASSLDEETQYF. DNA of the CDR3: TGTGCCAGCAGCTTGGACGAGGAGACCCAGTACTTC. Full variable domain (remainder filled in from reference TRBV5-4 and TRBJ2-5): ETGVTQSPTHLIKTRGQQVTLRCSSQSGHNTVSWYQQALGQGPQFIFQYYREEENGRGNFPPRFSGLQFPNYSSELNVNALELDDSALYLCASSLDEETQYFGPGTRLLVL.

The chain combines TRBV30 with TRBJ2-5; 10 bases align to TRBD1. The CDR3 runs 12 residues. Per the germline V gene, CDR1 is GTSNPN and CDR2 is SVGIG (reference sequence). The V segment lost 7 bases and the J segment 7 bases; nucleotides outside the gene matches: 6. Here the CDR3 reads CASVWDRGTQYF. CDR3 nucleotides: TGTGCCTCGGTTTGGGACAGGGGGACCCAGTACTTC.

The V and J genes are TRBV2 and TRBJ1-6; D is uncertain. Germline lookup yields CDR1 SNHLY and CDR2 FYNNEI. Trimming shortened V by 7 bases and J by 4 bases, and 17 bases separated the two germline ends. This CDR3 is 16 amino acids long. CDR3 DNA: TGTGCCAGCATCAGGACTCTGGCGTATTATAATTCACCCCTCCACTTT. It codes for CASIRTLAYYNSPLHF.

J is TRBJ2-2 and V is TRBV7-8, with 9 bases that match TRBD1. This CDR3 comprises 16 residues. J was trimmed by 3 bases and V by 4 bases; bases with no gene match: 6. Germline CDR1 reads SGHVS; CDR2 reads FQNEAQ. Written as DNA, the CDR3 is TGTGCCAGCAGCTCAAGACAGGGGGGATACACCGGGGAGCTGTTTTTT. Translated, it gives CASSSRQGGYTGELFF.

This clone was seen just once. The chain links TRBV2 to TRBJ1-2; 7 bases fit TRBD1. The trim removed 8 bases at V and 4 bases at J, leaving 10 bases unmatched. CDR1 is SNHLY and CDR2 is FYNNEI in the germline V gene. The CDR3 is 14 amino acids. CDR3 nucleotides: TGTGCCAGCTGCCTGAAAGGGGGCGTCTATGGCTACACCTTC. It yields the protein CASCLKGGVYGYTF.

This chain connects TRBV4-3 to TRBJ1-3; D is perhaps TRBD1 (5 bases). This CDR3 region has 15 residues. Trimming shortened V by 6 bases and J by 5 bases, and 17 bases separated the two germline ends. Germline CDR1 reads LGHNA; CDR2 reads YSLEER. The DNA of the CDR3 is TGCGCCAGCAGGCCCGGTAGGGGTACTAGAAACACCATATATTTT. Residues: CASRPGRGTRNTIYF.

The DNA of the CDR3 is TGCGCCAGCAGCTTTGGACAGGGAATGGACACTGAAGCTTTCTTT. It translates to CASSFGQGMDTEAFF. The chain has TRBV5-1 and TRBJ1-1; 8 nucleotides agree with TRBD1. Germline CDR1 is SGHRS and CDR2 is YFSETQ. Trimming removed 2 bases from V and 3 bases from J; junction bases left unmatched: 6. This CDR3 is 15 amino acids long.

The gene calls are TRBV28 and TRBJ1-2; a weak D match, TRBD1 (6 bases). CDR1 MDHEN and CDR2 SYDVKM come from the germline V gene. V lost 6 bases and J 2 bases, leaving 16 bases between the germline ends. The CDR3 is 15 amino acids. CDR3 nucleotide sequence: TGTGCCAGCAGCCCCACGGGACACCTGAACTATGGCTACACCTTC. Protein product: CASSPTGHLNYGYTF.

This clone was seen once. This CDR3 is CASSTQDFLNEKLFF. The CDR3 DNA follows: TGTGCCAGTAGTACGCAGGACTTCTTGAATGAAAAACTGTTTTTT. This chain connects TRBV19 to TRBJ1-4; D is uncertain. Looked up from germline, CDR1 is LNHDA and CDR2 is SQIVND (reference sequence). The CDR3 has 15 amino acids. The ends were cut back, 4 bases at V and 5 bases at J, with 14 bases in the middle.